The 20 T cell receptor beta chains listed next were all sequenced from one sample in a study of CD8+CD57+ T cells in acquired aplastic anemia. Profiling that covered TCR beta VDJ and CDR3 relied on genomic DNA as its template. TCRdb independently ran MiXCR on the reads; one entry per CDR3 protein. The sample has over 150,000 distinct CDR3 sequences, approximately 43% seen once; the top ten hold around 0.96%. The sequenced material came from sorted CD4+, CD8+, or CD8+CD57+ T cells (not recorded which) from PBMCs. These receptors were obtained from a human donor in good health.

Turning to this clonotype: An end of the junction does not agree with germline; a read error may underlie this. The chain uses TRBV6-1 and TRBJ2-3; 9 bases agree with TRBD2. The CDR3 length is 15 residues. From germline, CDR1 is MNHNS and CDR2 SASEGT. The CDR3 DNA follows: TGTGCCAGCAGTGAAGCGGTAGCGGGAGCAGATACGCACTATTTT. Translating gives CASSEAVAGADTHYF.

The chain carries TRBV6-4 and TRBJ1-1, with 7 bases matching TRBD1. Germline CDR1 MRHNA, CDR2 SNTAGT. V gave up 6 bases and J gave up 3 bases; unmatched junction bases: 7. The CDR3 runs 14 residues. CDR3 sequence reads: CASRRTGRYTEAFF. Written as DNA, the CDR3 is TGTGCCAGCAGAAGGACAGGAAGGTACACTGAAGCTTTCTTT.

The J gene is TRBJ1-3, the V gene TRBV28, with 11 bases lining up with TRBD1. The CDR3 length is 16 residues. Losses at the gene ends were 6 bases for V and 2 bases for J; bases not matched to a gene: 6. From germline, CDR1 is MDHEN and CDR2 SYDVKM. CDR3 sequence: CASRSSGQGAGNTIYF. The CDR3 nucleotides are TGTGCCAGCAGGTCCTCGGGACAGGGGGCTGGAAACACCATATATTTT.

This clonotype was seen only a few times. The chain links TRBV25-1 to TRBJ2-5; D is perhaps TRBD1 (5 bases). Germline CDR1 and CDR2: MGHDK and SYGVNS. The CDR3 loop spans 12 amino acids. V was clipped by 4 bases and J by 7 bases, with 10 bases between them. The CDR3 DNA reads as TGTGCCAGCAGTGGCAGGGCAGGGACCCAGTACTTC. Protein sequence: CASSGRAGTQYF.

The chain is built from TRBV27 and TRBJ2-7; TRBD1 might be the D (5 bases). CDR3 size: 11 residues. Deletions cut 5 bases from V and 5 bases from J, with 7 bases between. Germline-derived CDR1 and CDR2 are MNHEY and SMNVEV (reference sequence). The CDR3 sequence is CASSGHHEQYF. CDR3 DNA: TGTGCCAGCAGTGGACACCACGAGCAGTACTTC.

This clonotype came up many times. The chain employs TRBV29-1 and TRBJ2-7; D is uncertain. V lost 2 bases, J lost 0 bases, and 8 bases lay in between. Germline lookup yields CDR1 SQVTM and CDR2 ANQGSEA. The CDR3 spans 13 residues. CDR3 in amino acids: CSVERLGSYEQYF. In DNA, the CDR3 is TGCAGCGTTGAACGCTTGGGCTCCTACGAGCAGTACTTC.

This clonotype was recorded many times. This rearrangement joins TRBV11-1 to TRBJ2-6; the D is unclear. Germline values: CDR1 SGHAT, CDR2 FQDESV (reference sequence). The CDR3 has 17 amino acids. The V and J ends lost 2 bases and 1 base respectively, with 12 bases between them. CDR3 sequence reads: CASSLSSPGSGANVLTF. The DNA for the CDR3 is TGTGCCAGCAGCTTAAGTAGCCCTGGATCTGGGGCCAACGTCCTGACTTTC.

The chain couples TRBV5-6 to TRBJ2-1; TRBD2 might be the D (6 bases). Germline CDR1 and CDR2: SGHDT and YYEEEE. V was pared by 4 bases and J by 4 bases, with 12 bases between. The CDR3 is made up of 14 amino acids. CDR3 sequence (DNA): TGTGCCAGCAGCCCCCTGACTAGTTACAATGAGCAGTTCTTC. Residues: CASSPLTSYNEQFF.

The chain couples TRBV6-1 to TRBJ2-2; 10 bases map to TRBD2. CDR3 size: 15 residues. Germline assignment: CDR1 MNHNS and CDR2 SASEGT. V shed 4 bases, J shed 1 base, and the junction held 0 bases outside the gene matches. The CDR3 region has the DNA TGTGCCAGCAGTGGGACTAGCGGGAACACCGGGGAGCTGTTTTTT. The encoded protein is CASSGTSGNTGELFF.

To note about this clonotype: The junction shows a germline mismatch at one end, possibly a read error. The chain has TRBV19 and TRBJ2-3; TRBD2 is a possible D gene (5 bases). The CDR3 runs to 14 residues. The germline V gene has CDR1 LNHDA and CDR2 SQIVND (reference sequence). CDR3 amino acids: CVSSLALSTDTQYF. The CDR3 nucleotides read TGTGTCAGTTCCTTAGCGCTTAGCACAGATACGCAGTATTTT.

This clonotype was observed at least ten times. The CDR3 nucleotides are TGTGCCAGCAGCGTACAGGGGGGGAATGGCTACACCTTC. It specifies CASSVQGGNGYTF. The gene calls are TRBV9 and TRBJ1-2, with 7 nucleotides matching TRBD1. Per germline, CDR1 SGDLS and CDR2 YYNGEE. The CDR3 has 13 residues. V gave up 1 base and J gave up 6 bases; unmatched junction bases: 3.

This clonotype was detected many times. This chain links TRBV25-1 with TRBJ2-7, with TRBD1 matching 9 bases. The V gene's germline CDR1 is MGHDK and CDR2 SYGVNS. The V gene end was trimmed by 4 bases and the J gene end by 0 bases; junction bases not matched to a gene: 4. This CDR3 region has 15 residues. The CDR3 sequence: CASSGDRGSSYEQYF. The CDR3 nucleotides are TGTGCCAGCAGTGGAGACAGGGGGAGCTCCTACGAGCAGTACTTC.

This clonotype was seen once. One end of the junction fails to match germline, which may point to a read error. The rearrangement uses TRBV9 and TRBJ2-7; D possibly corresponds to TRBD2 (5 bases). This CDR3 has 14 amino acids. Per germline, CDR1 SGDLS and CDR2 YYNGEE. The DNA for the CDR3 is TGTGCCAGCAGCGGTCCGGGAAGCACGGCCGAGCTGTACTTC. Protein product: CASSGPGSTAELYF.

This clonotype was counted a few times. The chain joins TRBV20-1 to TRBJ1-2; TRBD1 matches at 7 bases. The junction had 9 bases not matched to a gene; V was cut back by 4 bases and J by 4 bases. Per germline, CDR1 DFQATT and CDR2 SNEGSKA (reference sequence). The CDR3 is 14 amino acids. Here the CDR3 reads CSAIDRAIGYGYTF. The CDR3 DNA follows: TGCAGTGCTATTGACAGGGCGATAGGCTATGGCTACACCTTC.

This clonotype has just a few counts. CDR3 sequence: CASSPSGILNTEAFF. The DNA for the CDR3 is TGTGCCAGCTCACCCTCCGGGATACTGAACACTGAAGCTTTCTTT. The gene calls are TRBV18 and TRBJ1-1, with D unclear. Trimming pared 3 bases from V and 0 bases from J, leaving 11 bases between. The germline V gene encodes CDR1 KGHSH and CDR2 LQKENI. The CDR3 is made up of 15 amino acids.

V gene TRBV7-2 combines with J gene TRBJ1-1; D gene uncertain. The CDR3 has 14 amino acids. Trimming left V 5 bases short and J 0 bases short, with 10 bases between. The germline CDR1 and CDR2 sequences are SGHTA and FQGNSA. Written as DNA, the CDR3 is TGTGCCAGCAGCGCACAGCAAATGAACACTGAAGCTTTCTTT. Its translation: CASSAQQMNTEAFF.

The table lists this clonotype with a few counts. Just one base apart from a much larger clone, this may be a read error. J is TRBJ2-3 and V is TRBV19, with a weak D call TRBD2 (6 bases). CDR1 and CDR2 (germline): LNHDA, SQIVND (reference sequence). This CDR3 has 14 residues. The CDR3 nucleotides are TGTGCCAGTAGTGCTAGCGATAGCACAGATACGCACTATTTT. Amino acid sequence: CASSASDSTDTHYF. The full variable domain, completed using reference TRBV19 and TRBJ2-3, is DGGITQSPKYLFRKEGQNVTLSCEQNLNHDAMYWYRQDPGQGLRLIYYSQIVNDFQKGDIAEGYSVSREKKESFPLTVTSAQKNPTAFYLCASSASDSTDTHYFGPGTRLTVL.

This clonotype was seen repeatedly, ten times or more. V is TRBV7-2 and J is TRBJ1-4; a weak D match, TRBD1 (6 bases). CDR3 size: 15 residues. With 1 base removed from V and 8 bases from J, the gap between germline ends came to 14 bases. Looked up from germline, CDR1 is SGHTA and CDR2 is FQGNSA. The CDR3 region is CASSLGAQGWEKLFF. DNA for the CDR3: TGTGCCAGCAGCTTAGGTGCCCAGGGGTGGGAAAAACTGTTTTTT.

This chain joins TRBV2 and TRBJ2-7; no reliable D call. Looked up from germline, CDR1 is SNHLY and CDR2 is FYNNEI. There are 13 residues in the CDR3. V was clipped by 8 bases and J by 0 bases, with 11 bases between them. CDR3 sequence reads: CASHGDNSYEQYF. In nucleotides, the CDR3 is TGTGCCAGCCACGGAGACAACTCCTACGAGCAGTACTTC.

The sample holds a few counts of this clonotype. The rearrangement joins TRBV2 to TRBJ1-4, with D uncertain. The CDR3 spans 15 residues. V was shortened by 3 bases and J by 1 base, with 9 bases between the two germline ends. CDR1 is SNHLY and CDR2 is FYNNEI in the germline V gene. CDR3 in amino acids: CASSDLGLTNEKLFF. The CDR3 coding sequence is TGTGCCAGCAGTGATCTGGGGTTAACTAATGAAAAACTGTTTTTT.